This T cell receptor beta chain was captured in a study of OX40 agonist ivuxolimab in advanced cancers. Study-wide findings and caveats: By week 6 at 0.1 to 3.0 mg/kg, blood CD4+ and CD8+ T cells had expanded clonally.

The repertoire was sequenced with immunoSEQ multiplex PCR; TCRdb's copy has only in-frame clones and lacks some. The sample lists around 33,000 clones; roughly 89% were seen once. The CDR3 sequence is 16 residues long. Germline V gene sequence: CDR1 SGHVS, CDR2 FNYEAQ. V dropped 3 bases and J dropped 2; count of bases not matched to a gene: 6. In the case of this clone: Its cognate antigen is unknown.

The sample in question was CD4+ or CD8+ T cells sorted from blood, obtained in a trial of the OX40 agonist ivuxolimab. The V call is TRBV7-6, the J call TRBJ2-7, with 11 bases matching TRBD1. The clonotype comes from an adult with an advanced solid tumor such as melanoma, head and neck, liver or kidney cancer. Here the CDR3 DNA reads TGTGCCAGCAGCTTCTCCATGGGACAGGGGGCCTACGAGCAGTACTTC. This translates into CASSFSMGQGAYEQYF.